Included here is one T cell receptor (beta chain) sequence, with context. This sample was included in a study of T cell responses to AZD1222 COVID-19 vaccine. Libraries were prepared by immunoSEQ multiplex PCR; TCRdb keeps only in-frame clonotypes and omits some of them. In the table there are more than 80,000 clones, roughly 87% of which are singletons. The V gene lost 0 bases and the J gene lost 1 base, with 12 bases spanning the gap. This CDR3 has 16 residues. CDR1 is LGHDT and CDR2 is YNNKEL in the germline V gene (reference sequence). V and J are TRBV3-1 (or the pseudogene TRBV3-2) and TRBJ1-1; a possible D gene is TRBD1 (5 bases). This receptor was taken from an adult who received the AZD1222 COVID-19 vaccine. The input for sequencing was peripheral blood, taken 28 days after the second AZD1222 dose. CDR3 in DNA: TGTGCCAGCAGCCAAGATTGTGGCAGGGAGAACACTGAAGCTTTCTTT. It encodes CASSQDCGRENTEAFF.